The 14 T cell receptor beta chains given below trace back to one sample, sequenced in a study of blood T cell repertoires in COVID-19. The repertoire was sequenced with immunoSEQ multiplex PCR; TCRdb's copy has only in-frame clones and lacks some. The table shows some 200,000 clones, with about 81% occurring only once. The sequenced material came from peripheral blood. The receptors originated from a woman in her 70s with COVID-19, enrolled during active disease.

The chain has TRBV30 and TRBJ2-5; D perhaps matches TRBD2 (5 bases). Between the trimmed V and J ends, which lost 3 bases and 5 bases, there was a span of 13 bases. The CDR3 is made up of 13 amino acids. Germline loops: CDR1 GTSNPN, CDR2 SVGIG (reference sequence). CDR3 DNA: TGTGCCTGGAGCCCTCGAGGGTCGGAGACCCAGTACTTC. This gives the protein CAWSPRGSETQYF.

The chain carries TRBV18 and TRBJ1-5, with D possibly TRBD1 on 5 matching bases. V gave up 4 bases and J gave up 6 bases, with 10 bases separating them. The germline V gene has CDR1 KGHSH and CDR2 LQKENI. The CDR3 runs 13 residues. CDR3 residues: CASSLDSVQPQHF. CDR3 nucleotides: TGTGCCAGCTCACTCGACAGCGTTCAGCCCCAGCATTTT.

The chain combines TRBV29-1 with TRBJ2-2, with D perhaps TRBD2 (5 bases). The CDR3 totals 12 residues. Germline V gene lookup returns CDR1 SQVTM and CDR2 ANQGSEA. V was clipped by 3 bases and J by 6 bases, with 8 bases between them. Here the CDR3 DNA reads TGCAGCGTTGAGCGCGGGTCCGGGGAGCTGTTTTTT. It translates to CSVERGSGELFF.

Only one count was recorded for this clone. The chain combines TRBV19 with TRBJ2-7, with a weak D call TRBD1 (6 bases). CDR1 and CDR2 from the germline V gene are LNHDA and SQIVND (reference sequence). Trimming stripped 5 bases from V and 0 bases from J, with 17 bases between. This CDR3 has 16 amino acids. CDR3 nucleotide sequence: TGTGCCAGTAGTTATAATGGACAGTCCTCCTCCTACGAGCAGTACTTC. Protein product: CASSYNGQSSSYEQYF.

V is TRBV6-2 or TRBV6-3 and J is TRBJ2-7; the match to TRBD2 covers 8 bases. CDR3 length equals 15 residues. Germline lookup yields CDR1 MNHEY and CDR2 SVGEGT. J lost 0 bases, V lost 5 bases, and 6 bases had no gene match. In nucleotides, the CDR3 is TGTGCCAGCAGTACTTACACTAGCGGCTCCTACGAGCAGTACTTC. Translating gives CASSTYTSGSYEQYF.

This clone was detected ten times or more. V is TRBV19 and J is TRBJ1-6, with 7 bases that match TRBD1. J lost 9 bases, V lost 5 bases, and 7 bases had no gene match. The CDR3 has 14 amino acids. Germline CDR1 and CDR2: LNHDA and SQIVND (reference sequence). The CDR3 nucleotides read TGTGCCAGTAGTCTCGGACAGGAGGCTTCACCCCTCCACTTT. Its translation is CASSLGQEASPLHF.

The chain is built from TRBV7-9 and TRBJ2-1; the D gene is possibly TRBD2 (6 bases). The CDR3 runs 15 residues. Per germline, CDR1 SEHNR and CDR2 FQNEAQ (reference sequence). Trimming cost V 10 bases and J 5 bases, with 21 bases left between them. The CDR3 nucleotides are TGTGCCACCAGTGAGTGGACTACACAAAACAATGAGCAGTTCTTC. Translating gives CATSEWTTQNNEQFF.

The chain joins TRBV6-2 or TRBV6-3 to TRBJ2-1; 8 positions agree with TRBD2. The CDR3 totals 14 residues. The ends lost 5 bases at V and 10 bases at J; junction bases unmatched: 10. CDR1 MNHEY and CDR2 SVGEGT come from the germline V gene. CDR3 nucleotide sequence: TGTGCCAGCAGTCACTTCAGCGGGAGAGGAGAGCAGTTCTTC. Encoded protein: CASSHFSGRGEQFF.

This sequence joins TRBV5-6 and TRBJ2-6; D is uncertain. Trimming shortened V by 4 bases and J by 4 bases, and 12 bases separated the two germline ends. Germline CDR1 reads SGHDT; CDR2 reads YYEEEE. The CDR3 extends over 15 amino acids. Here the CDR3 DNA reads TGTGCCAGCAGCGTCACAAGTGGCGGGGCCAACGTCCTGACTTTC. Its translation is CASSVTSGGANVLTF.

This clone was seen a handful of times. V and J are TRBV24-1 and TRBJ1-5; D not certain. The V and J ends lost 4 bases and 3 bases respectively, with 18 bases between them. The CDR3 runs 17 residues. CDR1 is KGHDR and CDR2 is SFDVKD in the germline V gene. The CDR3 reads CATSDSTRGSYNQPQHF. In DNA form, the CDR3 reads TGTGCCACCAGTGACAGTACCCGGGGTTCATACAATCAGCCCCAGCATTTT.

The rearrangement uses TRBV19 and TRBJ1-2; TRBD1 matches 7 bases. Germline V lookup: CDR1 LNHDA, CDR2 SQIVND (reference sequence). V dropped 5 bases and J dropped 4; count of bases not matched to a gene: 13. This CDR3 region has 16 residues. The CDR3 nucleotides are TGTGCCAGTAGTCGTCCCGGGACAGCGACTTTCTATGGCTACACCTTC. It encodes CASSRPGTATFYGYTF.

CDR3: CASRSGQQNTEAFF. CDR3 DNA sequence: TGCGCCAGCAGGTCGGGACAGCAGAACACTGAAGCTTTCTTT. The V gene is TRBV5-1, the J gene TRBJ1-1, with TRBD1 matching 7 bases. There are 14 residues in the CDR3. The germline V gene has CDR1 SGHRS and CDR2 YFSETQ. After removal of 5 bases from V and 1 base from J, the junction contained 5 bases not matched to a gene.

The chain uses TRBV19 and TRBJ2-2, with TRBD2 matching over 7 bases. V dropped 3 bases and J dropped 3; count of bases not matched to a gene: 1. The CDR3 runs to 14 residues. Germline V gene sequence: CDR1 LNHDA, CDR2 SQIVND (reference sequence). The chain's CDR3 is CASSIAGDTGELFF. CDR3 bases: TGTGCCAGTAGTATTGCGGGAGACACCGGGGAGCTGTTTTTT.

V and J are TRBV12-3 or TRBV12-4 and TRBJ2-7, with D maybe TRBD2 (5 bases). The CDR3 runs 13 residues. V lost 8 bases to trimming and J lost 5 bases, with 16 bases between them. The CDR3 nucleotides are TGTGCCAGCGGTAGCGCTATCACCGACGAGCAGTACTTC. Translated: CASGSAITDEQYF.